This T cell receptor beta chain was identified in a study of Ad26.COV2.S vaccination and SARS-CoV-2 variants. Sequencing was performed with immunoSEQ multiplex PCR; in TCRdb, only in-frame clones are kept and a portion is missing. The sample includes 180,000 or so clones, 70% to 90% of them seen just once. V was pared by 0 bases and J by 8 bases, with 15 bases between. This CDR3 has 15 amino acids. Germline V gene sequence: CDR1 SGDLS, CDR2 YYNGEE. V and J are TRBV9 and TRBJ1-3; TRBD1 is a possible D gene (6 bases). The TCR sequence derives from a human donor who had recovered from COVID-19. Sequencing used peripheral blood, obtained after recovery from COVID-19. The DNA for the CDR3 is TGTGCCAGCAGCGTAGCCCAGGGGCCCGGGGACACCATATATTTT. Residues: CASSVAQGPGDTIYF.